A single sample is the source of the 8 T cell receptor beta chains below, sequenced in a study of blood T cell repertoires in COVID-19. Produced via immunoSEQ multiplex PCR; TCRdb's table is partial and in-frame only. The table lists around 250,000 clones, 80% to 90% of them singletons. Sequencing was carried out using PBMCs or T cells enriched from blood (not recorded which). Receptor source: a woman between 35 and 50 years old who had been exposed to COVID-19.

The chain has TRBV28 and TRBJ1-2; possible D gene TRBD1, 6 bases. The V end was cut by 7 bases, the J end by 2 bases, with 17 bases between. CDR1 is MDHEN and CDR2 is SYDVKM in the germline V gene. This CDR3 is built from 15 residues. The chain's CDR3 is CASTLGDTFNYGYTF. CDR3 sequence (DNA): TGTGCCAGCACCCTGGGGGACACCTTCAACTATGGCTACACCTTC.

CDR3 protein: CATSESTPHGAGEQFF. The CDR3 region has the DNA TGTGCCACCAGTGAATCGACACCCCACGGAGCGGGGGAGCAGTTCTTC. The chain employs TRBV24-1 and TRBJ2-1, with 7 bases that match TRBD2. Losses at the gene ends were 4 bases for V and 10 bases for J; bases not matched to a gene: 15. In germline, CDR1 is KGHDR, CDR2 SFDVKD. This CDR3 is built from 16 residues.

As for this clone: The junction differs from germline at one of its ends, possibly a read error. This rearrangement joins TRBV5-1 to TRBJ1-1; D unclear. Germline-derived CDR1 and CDR2 are SGHRS and YFSETQ. CDR3 length: 14 residues. CDR3 sequence: CASSLGGPVAEAFF. In nucleotides, the CDR3 is TGTGCCAGCAGCTTGGGTGGGCCAGTAGCTGAAGCTTTCTTT.

The chain uses TRBV2 and TRBJ1-2; 8 bases agree with TRBD1. The CDR3 spans 12 residues. V shed 6 bases, J shed 5 bases, and the junction held 2 bases outside the gene matches. Germline V CDR1 and CDR2: SNHLY, FYNNEI. CDR3 sequence (DNA): TGTGCCAGCAGATGGACAGGGTATGGCTACACCTTC. It is translated as CASRWTGYGYTF.

This clone was counted between two and nine times. The rearrangement uses TRBV6-5 and TRBJ2-3; D gene unclear. The CDR3 loop spans 13 amino acids. Germline V gene sequence: CDR1 MNHEY, CDR2 SVGAGI. V shed 6 bases and J shed 1 base, with 8 bases lying between them. The CDR3 is CASRRGGTDTQYF. The CDR3 nucleotides read TGTGCCAGCAGGAGAGGTGGCACAGATACGCAGTATTTT.

This clone is a singleton in its sample. The genes are TRBV4-1 and TRBJ1-2; no definite D call. The CDR3 contains 17 residues. V dropped 0 bases and J dropped 6 bases, with 20 bases sitting between them. The germline CDR1 and CDR2 sequences are MGHRA and YSYEKL. DNA of the CDR3: TGCGCCAGCAGCCAAGACCGTCCCTCTTCCGCTACGCATGGCTACACCTTC. Encoded protein: CASSQDRPSSATHGYTF.

This clone was detected only once. The V and J genes are TRBV6-2 or TRBV6-3 and TRBJ2-1; 7 nucleotides align to TRBD1. CDR1 MNHEY and CDR2 SVGEGT come from the germline V gene. The CDR3 runs 15 residues. Losses at the gene ends were 0 bases for V and 3 bases for J; bases not matched to a gene: 2. CDR3 amino acids: CASSYSGQYYNEQFF. The CDR3 bases are TGTGCCAGCAGTTACTCGGGACAGTACTACAATGAGCAGTTCTTC.

The V gene is TRBV28, the J gene TRBJ1-5; no clear D. Trimming shortened V by 1 base and J by 9 bases, and 7 bases separated the two germline ends. The length of the CDR3 is 12 residues. Germline loops: CDR1 MDHEN, CDR2 SYDVKM. Here the CDR3 DNA reads TGTGCCAGCAGTTTATCGTCCGGGCCCCAGCATTTT. Protein sequence: CASSLSSGPQHF.